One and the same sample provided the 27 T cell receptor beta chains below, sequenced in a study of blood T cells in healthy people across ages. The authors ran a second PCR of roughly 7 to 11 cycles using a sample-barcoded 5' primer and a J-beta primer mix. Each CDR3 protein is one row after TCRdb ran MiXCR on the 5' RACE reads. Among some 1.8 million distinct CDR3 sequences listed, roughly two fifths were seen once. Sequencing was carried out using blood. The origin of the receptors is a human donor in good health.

This CDR3 reads CASSLVPEGYNEQFF. The CDR3 DNA sequence: TGTGCCAGCAGCTTAGTTCCGGAGGGCTACAATGAGCAGTTCTTC. The V call is TRBV7-8, the J call TRBJ2-1; D may be TRBD2 (6 bases). From germline, CDR1 is SGHVS and CDR2 FQNEAQ. The CDR3 has 15 amino acids. With 1 base removed from V and 3 bases from J, the gap between germline ends came to 10 bases.

Written as DNA, the CDR3 is TGTGCCAGCAGTTTCGGGGTGATGCCCCAGCATTTT. Its translation is CASSFGVMPQHF. V is TRBV28 and J is TRBJ1-5; D gene unclear. From germline, CDR1 is MDHEN and CDR2 SYDVKM. Deletions cut 3 bases from V and 9 bases from J, with 9 bases between. The CDR3 runs to 12 residues.

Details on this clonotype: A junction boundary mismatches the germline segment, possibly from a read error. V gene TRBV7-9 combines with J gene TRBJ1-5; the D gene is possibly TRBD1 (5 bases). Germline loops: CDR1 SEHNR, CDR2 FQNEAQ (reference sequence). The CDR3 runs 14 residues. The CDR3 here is CVSSFDRANQPQHF. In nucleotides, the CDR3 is TGTGTCAGCAGCTTCGACAGAGCTAATCAGCCCCAGCATTTT.

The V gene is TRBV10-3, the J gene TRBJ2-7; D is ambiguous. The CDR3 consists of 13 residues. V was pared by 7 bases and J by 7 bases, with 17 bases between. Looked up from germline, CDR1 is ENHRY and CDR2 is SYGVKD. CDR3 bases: TGTGCCATCAAAGTCCCGGAGCGAGGAGAGCAGTACTTC. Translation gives CAIKVPERGEQYF.

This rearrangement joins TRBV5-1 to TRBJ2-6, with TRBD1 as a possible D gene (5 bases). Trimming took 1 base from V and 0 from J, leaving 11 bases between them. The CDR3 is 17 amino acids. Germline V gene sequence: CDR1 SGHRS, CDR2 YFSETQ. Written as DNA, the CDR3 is TGCGCCAGCAGCTTGACAGGCCTAAGCTCTGGGGCCAACGTCCTGACTTTC. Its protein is CASSLTGLSSGANVLTF.

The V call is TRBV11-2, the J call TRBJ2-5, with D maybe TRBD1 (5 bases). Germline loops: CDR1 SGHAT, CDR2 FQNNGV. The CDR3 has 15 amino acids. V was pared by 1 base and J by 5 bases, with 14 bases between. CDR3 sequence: CASSLGTFRGETQYF. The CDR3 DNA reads TGTGCCAGCAGCTTAGGGACGTTTAGGGGCGAGACCCAGTACTTC.

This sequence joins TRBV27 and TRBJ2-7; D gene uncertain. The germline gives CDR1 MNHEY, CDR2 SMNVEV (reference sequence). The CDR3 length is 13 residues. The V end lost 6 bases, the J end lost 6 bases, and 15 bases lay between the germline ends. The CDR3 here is CASRLQRVGEQYF. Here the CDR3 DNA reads TGTGCCAGCAGGCTTCAGCGAGTCGGCGAGCAGTACTTC.

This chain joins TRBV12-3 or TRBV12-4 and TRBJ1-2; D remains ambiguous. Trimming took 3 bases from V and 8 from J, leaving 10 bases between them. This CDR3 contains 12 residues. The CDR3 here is CASSFHEEGYTF. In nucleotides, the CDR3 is TGTGCCAGCAGTTTCCACGAAGAGGGCTACACCTTC.

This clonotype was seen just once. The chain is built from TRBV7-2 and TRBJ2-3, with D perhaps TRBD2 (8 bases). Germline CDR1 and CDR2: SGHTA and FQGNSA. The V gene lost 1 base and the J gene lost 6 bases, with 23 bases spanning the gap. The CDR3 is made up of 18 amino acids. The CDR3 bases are TGTGCCAGCAGCTTAGTAGGGGGCGGGGGGCACCGGTCCGATACGCAGTATTTT. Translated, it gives CASSLVGGGGHRSDTQYF.

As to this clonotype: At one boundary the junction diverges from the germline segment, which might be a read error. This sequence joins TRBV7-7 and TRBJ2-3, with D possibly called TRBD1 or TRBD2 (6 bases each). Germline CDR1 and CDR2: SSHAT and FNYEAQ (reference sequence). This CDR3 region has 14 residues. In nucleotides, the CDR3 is TGTGCTAGCAGCTTAGGAGAGGGGGGTTATACGCAGTATTTT. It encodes CASSLGEGGYTQYF. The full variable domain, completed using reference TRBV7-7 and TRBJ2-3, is GAGVSQSPRYKVTKRGQDVTLRCDPISSHATLYWYQQALGQGPEFLTYFNYEAQPDKSGLPSDRFSAERPEGSISTLTIQRTEQRDSAMYRCASSLGEGGYTQYFGPGTRLTVL.

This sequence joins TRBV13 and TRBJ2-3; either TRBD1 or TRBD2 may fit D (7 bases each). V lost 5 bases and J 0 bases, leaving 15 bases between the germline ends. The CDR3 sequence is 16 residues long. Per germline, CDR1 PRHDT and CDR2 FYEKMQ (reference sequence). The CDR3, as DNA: TGTGCCAGCAGCCAGCGGGACAGCTCTAGCACAGATACGCAGTATTTT. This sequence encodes CASSQRDSSSTDTQYF.

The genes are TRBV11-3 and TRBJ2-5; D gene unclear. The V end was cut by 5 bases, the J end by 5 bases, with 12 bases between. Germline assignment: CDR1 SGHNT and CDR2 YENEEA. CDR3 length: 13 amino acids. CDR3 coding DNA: TGTGCCAGCAGCCCACCTTTTGGTGAGACCCAGTACTTC. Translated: CASSPPFGETQYF.

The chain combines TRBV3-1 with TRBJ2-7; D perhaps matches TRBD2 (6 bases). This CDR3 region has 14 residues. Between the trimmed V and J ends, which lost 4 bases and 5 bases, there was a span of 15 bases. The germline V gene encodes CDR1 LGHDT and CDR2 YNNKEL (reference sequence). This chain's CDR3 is CASSLGLFSDEQYF. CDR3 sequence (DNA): TGTGCCAGCAGCCTGGGACTGTTTTCCGACGAGCAGTACTTC.

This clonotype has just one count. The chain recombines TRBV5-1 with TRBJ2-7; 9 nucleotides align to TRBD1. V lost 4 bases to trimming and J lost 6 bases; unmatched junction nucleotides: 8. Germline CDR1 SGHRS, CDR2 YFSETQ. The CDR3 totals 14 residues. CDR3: CASSTTGTGFEQYF. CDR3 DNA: TGCGCCAGCAGCACTACCGGGACAGGGTTCGAGCAGTACTTC.

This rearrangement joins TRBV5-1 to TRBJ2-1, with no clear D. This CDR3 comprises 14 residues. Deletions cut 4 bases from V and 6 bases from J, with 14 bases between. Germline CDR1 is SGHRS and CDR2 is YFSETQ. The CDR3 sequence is CASSNGIPGNEQFF. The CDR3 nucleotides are TGCGCCAGCAGCAATGGTATTCCAGGCAATGAGCAGTTCTTC.

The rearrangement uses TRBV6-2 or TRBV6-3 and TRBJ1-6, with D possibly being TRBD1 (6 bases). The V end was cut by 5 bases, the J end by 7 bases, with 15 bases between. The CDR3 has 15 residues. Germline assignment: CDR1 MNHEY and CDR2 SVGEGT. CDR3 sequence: CASSPLGGRNSPLHF. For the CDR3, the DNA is TGTGCCAGCAGTCCCTTAGGGGGAAGGAATTCACCCCTCCACTTT.

The CDR3 coding sequence is TGTGCCAGCAGTGACACGGACCCTAGCAATCAGCCCCAGCATTTT. Its translation is CASSDTDPSNQPQHF. The chain couples TRBV12-3 or TRBV12-4 to TRBJ1-5, with D unclear. This CDR3 contains 15 residues. Trimming pared 5 bases from V and 0 bases from J, leaving 11 bases between.

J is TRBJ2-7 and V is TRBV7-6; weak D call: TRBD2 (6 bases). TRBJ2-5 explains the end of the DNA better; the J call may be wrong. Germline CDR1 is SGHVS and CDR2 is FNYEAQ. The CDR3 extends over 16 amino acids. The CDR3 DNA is TGTGCCAGCAGCGTTACGAGACCGGGACTTCAAGAGACCCAGTACTTC. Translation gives CASSVTRPGLQETQYF.

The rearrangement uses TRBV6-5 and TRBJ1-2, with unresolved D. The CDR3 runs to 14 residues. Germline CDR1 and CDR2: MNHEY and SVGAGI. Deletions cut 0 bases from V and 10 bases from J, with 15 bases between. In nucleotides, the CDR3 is TGTGCCAGCAGTTACTCTCATCGTGGGGTAGACTACACCTTC. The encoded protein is CASSYSHRGVDYTF.

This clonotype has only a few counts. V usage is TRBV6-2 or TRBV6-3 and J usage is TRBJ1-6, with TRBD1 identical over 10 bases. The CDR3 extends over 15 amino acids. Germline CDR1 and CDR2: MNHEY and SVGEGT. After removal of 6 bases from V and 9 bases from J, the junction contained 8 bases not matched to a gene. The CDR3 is CASRPRTGGSSPLHF. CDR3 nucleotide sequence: TGTGCCAGCAGGCCGCGGACAGGGGGATCTTCACCCCTCCACTTT.

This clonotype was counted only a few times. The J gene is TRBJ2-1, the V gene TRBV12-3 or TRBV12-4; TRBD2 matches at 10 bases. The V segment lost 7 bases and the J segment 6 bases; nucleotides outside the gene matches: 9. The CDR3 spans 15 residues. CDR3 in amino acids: CASNQAGGLFNEQFF. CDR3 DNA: TGTGCCAGCAACCAAGCGGGGGGGCTTTTCAATGAGCAGTTCTTC.

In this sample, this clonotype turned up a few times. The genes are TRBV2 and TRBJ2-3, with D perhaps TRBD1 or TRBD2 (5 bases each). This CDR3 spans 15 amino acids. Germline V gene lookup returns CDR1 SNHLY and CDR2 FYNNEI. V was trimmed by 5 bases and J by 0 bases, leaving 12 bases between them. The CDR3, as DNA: TGTGCCAGCAGTAGAGGGGAGTTTAGCACAGATACGCAGTATTTT. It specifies CASSRGEFSTDTQYF.

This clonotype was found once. The CDR3 protein is CAAAESGNTIYF. The CDR3 region has the DNA TGTGCTGCAGCAGAATCTGGAAACACCATATATTTT. The rearrangement joins TRBV6-2 or TRBV6-3 to TRBJ1-3; D remains ambiguous. The CDR3 runs to 12 residues. Germline V gene data show CDR1 as MNHEY and CDR2 as SVGEGT.

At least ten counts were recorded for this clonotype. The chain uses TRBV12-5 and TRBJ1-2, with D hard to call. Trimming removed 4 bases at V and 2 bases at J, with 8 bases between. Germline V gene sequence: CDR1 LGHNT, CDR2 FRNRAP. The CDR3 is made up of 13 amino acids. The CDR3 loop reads CASGYGENYGYTF. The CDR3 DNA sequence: TGTGCTAGTGGTTATGGAGAGAACTATGGCTACACCTTC. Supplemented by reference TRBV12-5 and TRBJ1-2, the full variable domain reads DARVTQTPRHKVTEMGQEVTMRCQPILGHNTVFWYRQTMMQGLELLAYFRNRAPLDDSGMPKDRFSAEMPDATLATLKIQPSEPRDSAVYFCASGYGENYGYTFGSGTRLTVV.

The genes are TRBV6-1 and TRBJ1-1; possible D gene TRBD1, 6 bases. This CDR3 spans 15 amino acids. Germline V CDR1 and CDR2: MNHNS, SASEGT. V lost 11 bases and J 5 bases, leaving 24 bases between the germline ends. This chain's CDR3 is CASRRQGPMGTEAFF. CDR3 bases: TGTGCCTCCCGACGGCAGGGGCCCATGGGAACTGAAGCTTTCTTT.

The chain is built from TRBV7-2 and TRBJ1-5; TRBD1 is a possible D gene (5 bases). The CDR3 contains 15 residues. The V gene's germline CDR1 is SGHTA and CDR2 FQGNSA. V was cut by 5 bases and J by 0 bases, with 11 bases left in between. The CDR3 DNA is TGTGCCAGCAGCGCGCATGACAGTAGCAATCAGCCCCAGCATTTT. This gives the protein CASSAHDSSNQPQHF.

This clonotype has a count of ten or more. The CDR3 nucleotides read TGTGCCAGCAGCCAAGGGCGGTCCTACGAGCAGTACTTC. It yields the protein CASSQGRSYEQYF. The chain joins TRBV3-1 to TRBJ2-7; D gene uncertain. The ends were cut back, 1 base at V and 1 base at J, with 5 bases in the middle. The germline V gene has CDR1 LGHDT and CDR2 YNNKEL (reference sequence). This CDR3 has 13 residues.